This T cell receptor (beta chain) emerged from a study of blood T cell repertoires in COVID-19. There are a few counts of this clone. This CDR3 region has 16 residues. CDR1 is SEHNR, CDR2 FQNEAQ, per germline (reference sequence). Germline trimming cut 5 bases from V and 8 bases from J; bases unmatched to any gene: 9. Method: immunoSEQ multiplex PCR; TCRdb's copy keeps in-frame clones and lacks some. Found here are a few hundred thousand clones, around 87% of them singletons; the top ten hold over 2.5%. The specimen sequenced was peripheral blood. This clonotype was sampled from a man between 60 and 75 years old with acute or convalescent COVID-19. V gene TRBV7-9 combines with J gene TRBJ1-6; 10 bases are shared with TRBD1. The CDR3 nucleotides read TGTGCCAGCAGCGGTTGGGGAGGGACAGGGGATTCACCCCTCCACTTT. Protein: CASSGWGGTGDSPLHF.